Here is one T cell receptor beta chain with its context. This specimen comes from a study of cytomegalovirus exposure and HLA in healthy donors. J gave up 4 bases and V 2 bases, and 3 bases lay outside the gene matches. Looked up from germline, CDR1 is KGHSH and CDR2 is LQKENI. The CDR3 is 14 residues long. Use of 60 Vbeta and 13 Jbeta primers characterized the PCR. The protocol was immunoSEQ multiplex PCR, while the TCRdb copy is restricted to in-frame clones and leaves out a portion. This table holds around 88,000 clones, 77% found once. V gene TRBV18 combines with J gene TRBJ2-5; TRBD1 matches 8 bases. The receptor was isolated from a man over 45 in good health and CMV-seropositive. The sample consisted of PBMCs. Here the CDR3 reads CASSPAGGGETQYF. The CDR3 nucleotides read TGTGCCAGCTCACCAGCAGGGGGCGGAGAGACCCAGTACTTC.